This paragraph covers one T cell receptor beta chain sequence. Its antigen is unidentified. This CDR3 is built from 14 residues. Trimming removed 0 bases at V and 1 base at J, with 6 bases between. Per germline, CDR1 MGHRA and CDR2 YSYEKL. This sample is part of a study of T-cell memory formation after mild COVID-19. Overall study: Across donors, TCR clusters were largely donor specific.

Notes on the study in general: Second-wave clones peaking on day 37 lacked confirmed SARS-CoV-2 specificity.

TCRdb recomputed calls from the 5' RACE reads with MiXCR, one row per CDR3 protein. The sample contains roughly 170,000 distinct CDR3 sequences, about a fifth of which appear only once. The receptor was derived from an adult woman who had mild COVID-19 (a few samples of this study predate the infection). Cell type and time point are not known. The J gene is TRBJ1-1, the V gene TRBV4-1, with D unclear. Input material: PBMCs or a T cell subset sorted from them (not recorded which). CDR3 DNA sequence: TGCGCCAGCAGCCAAGATAAGGGGAACACTGAAGCTTTCTTT. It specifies CASSQDKGNTEAFF.